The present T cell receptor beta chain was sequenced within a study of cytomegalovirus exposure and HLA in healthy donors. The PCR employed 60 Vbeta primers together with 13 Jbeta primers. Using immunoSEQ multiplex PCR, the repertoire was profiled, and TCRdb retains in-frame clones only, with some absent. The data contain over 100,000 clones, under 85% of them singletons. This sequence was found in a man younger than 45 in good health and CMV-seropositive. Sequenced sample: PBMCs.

CDR3 DNA sequence: TGTGCCAGCAGCTTAACGCAGCGCACTGAAGCTTTCTTT. This codes for CASSLTQRTEAFF. J is TRBJ1-1 and V is TRBV7-3; D unclear. The V end was cut by 0 bases, the J end by 4 bases, with 6 bases between. The CDR3 is made up of 13 amino acids. The germline CDR1 and CDR2 sequences are SGHTA and FQGTGA.